These 18 T cell receptor beta chains were all obtained from the same sample, sequenced in a study of T cell changes during pregnancy in multiple sclerosis. TCRdb keeps only in-frame clones here, not all; method: immunoSEQ multiplex PCR. The repertoire has tens of thousands of clones, 80% to 90% of them found once; the top ten carry approximately 6.9%. Sequenced material: CD8+ T cells from peripheral blood mononuclear cells, taken in the second trimester of pregnancy. The receptor source for this set is a female donor with multiple sclerosis, enrolled in a pregnancy study.

The chain uses TRBV6-4 and TRBJ2-1, with 13 bases fitting TRBD2. With V trimmed by 6 bases and J by 6 bases, 5 bases remained unmatched. The CDR3 length is 15 residues. The germline V gene has CDR1 MRHNA and CDR2 SNTAGT. In DNA form, the CDR3 reads TGTGCCAGCAGCGAACTAGCGGGGGGGCCCAATGAGCAGTTCTTC. Its protein is CASSELAGGPNEQFF.

The chain has TRBV7-8 and TRBJ2-5; 8 bases are shared with TRBD2. J gave up 1 base and V 2 bases, and 3 bases lay outside the gene matches. This CDR3 comprises 15 residues. The germline V gene has CDR1 SGHVS and CDR2 FQNEAQ. Here the CDR3 reads CASSLNSGVQETQYF. The DNA for the CDR3 is TGTGCCAGCAGCTTAAATAGCGGGGTCCAAGAGACCCAGTACTTC.

This chain joins TRBV30 and TRBJ2-3; the D gene is possibly TRBD2 (5 bases). V was shortened by 5 bases and J by 0 bases, with 15 bases between the two germline ends. This CDR3 contains 15 residues. Germline values: CDR1 GTSNPN, CDR2 SVGIG (reference sequence). As DNA, the CDR3 is TGTGCCTGGCTTCTAGCAGAAGCTAGCACAGATACGCAGTATTTT. This sequence encodes CAWLLAEASTDTQYF.

The chain combines TRBV27 with TRBJ2-1, with TRBD2 matching 7 bases. The CDR3 consists of 15 residues. Germline V gene data show CDR1 as MNHEY and CDR2 as SMNVEV (reference sequence). The ends lost 4 bases at V and 8 bases at J; junction bases unmatched: 11. The CDR3 DNA reads as TGTGCCAGCAGTTACGCTAGCGGACGCCTCCATGAGCAGTTCTTC. Its translation: CASSYASGRLHEQFF.

J is TRBJ2-7 and V is TRBV19, with 10 bases fitting TRBD1. Germline assignment: CDR1 LNHDA and CDR2 SQIVND (reference sequence). V trimming: 5 bases; J trimming: 3 bases; junction bases outside the gene matches: 1. CDR3 size: 13 residues. The CDR3 is CASSGTGVYEQYF. CDR3 nucleotides: TGTGCCAGTAGTGGGACAGGGGTCTACGAGCAGTACTTC.

The V and J genes are TRBV11-2 and TRBJ2-7, with 9 bases matching TRBD1. The CDR3 covers 17 residues. In germline, CDR1 is SGHAT, CDR2 FQNNGV. Trimming took 5 bases from V and 2 from J; bases not matched to a gene: 13. CDR3 amino acids: CASSPRRRDRAPYEQYF. The CDR3 nucleotides read TGTGCCAGCAGCCCACGGAGGCGGGACAGGGCTCCCTACGAGCAGTACTTC.

The chain joins TRBV30 to TRBJ2-5; TRBD1 is a possible D gene (6 bases). Looked up from germline, CDR1 is GTSNPN and CDR2 is SVGIG (reference sequence). This CDR3 contains 13 residues. V was clipped by 4 bases and J by 5 bases, with 14 bases between them. CDR3 coding DNA: TGTGCCTGGACAGACGCAGGGGACGAGACCCAGTACTTC. Residues: CAWTDAGDETQYF. The whole variable domain, filled in from reference TRBV30 and TRBJ2-5, reads SQTIHQWPATLVQPVGSPLSLECTVEGTSNPNLYWYRQAAGRGLQLLFYSVGIGQISSEVPQNLSASRPQDRQFILSSKKLLLSDSGFYLCAWTDAGDETQYFGPGTRLLVL.

The V call is TRBV7-9, the J call TRBJ1-2, with 8 nucleotides matching TRBD1. Germline CDR1 and CDR2: SEHNR and FQNEAQ (reference sequence). V gave up 3 bases and J gave up 4 bases; unmatched junction bases: 19. The CDR3 extends over 19 amino acids. The CDR3 region is CASSLPPNYDRGFGYGYTF. In DNA form, the CDR3 reads TGTGCCAGCAGCTTGCCCCCAAACTATGACAGGGGCTTTGGCTATGGCTACACCTTC.

The genes are TRBV7-3 and TRBJ2-1; possible D gene TRBD2, 5 bases. V was clipped by 5 bases and J by 6 bases, with 11 bases between them. In germline, CDR1 is SGHTA, CDR2 FQGTGA. This CDR3 comprises 13 residues. CDR3 sequence reads: CASSGGFGNEQFF. The CDR3 region has the DNA TGTGCCAGCAGCGGCGGGTTTGGCAATGAGCAGTTCTTC.

V gene TRBV9 combines with J gene TRBJ2-7; TRBD1 agrees at 8 bases. V lost 3 bases and J lost 5; bases outside the gene matches: 10. Germline assignment: CDR1 SGDLS and CDR2 YYNGEE. The length of the CDR3 is 15 residues. The DNA of the CDR3 is TGTGCCAGCAGCGCCGCGGACAGGGATTTACACGAGCAGTACTTC. It encodes CASSAADRDLHEQYF.

The chain has TRBV27 and TRBJ2-7, with a possible D match to TRBD2 (6 bases). Germline CDR1 reads MNHEY; CDR2 reads SMNVEV (reference sequence). The CDR3 is made up of 14 amino acids. Trimming removed 5 bases from V and 3 bases from J, with 14 bases in between. The CDR3: CASSPTSTLYEQYF. CDR3 bases: TGTGCCAGCAGTCCCACTAGCACCCTCTACGAGCAGTACTTC.

The rearrangement uses TRBV5-1 and TRBJ2-1; the match to TRBD1 covers 8 bases. From germline, CDR1 is SGHRS and CDR2 YFSETQ. The CDR3 is made up of 14 amino acids. The trim removed 5 bases at V and 5 bases at J, leaving 6 bases unmatched. This chain's CDR3 is CASSQDRAHNEQFF. CDR3 bases: TGCGCCAGCAGTCAGGACAGGGCCCACAATGAGCAGTTCTTC.

The rearrangement uses TRBV5-8 and TRBJ2-7; the match to TRBD2 covers 10 bases. Trimming at V came to 3 bases and at J to 2 bases, leaving 5 bases not matched to a gene. The CDR3 consists of 15 residues. Germline CDR1 and CDR2: SGHTS and YDEGEE. Here the CDR3 DNA reads TGTGCCAGCAGCTGGGGGACTAGCGCGACCTACGAGCAGTACTTC. It yields the protein CASSWGTSATYEQYF.

V and J are TRBV5-1 and TRBJ1-1; D uncertain. Trimming removed 2 bases from V and 7 bases from J, with 12 bases in between. The CDR3 is 13 amino acids. Germline CDR1 and CDR2: SGHRS and YFSETQ. The CDR3 spells CASSFSQSLEAFF. DNA for the CDR3: TGCGCCAGCAGCTTTTCCCAGTCCCTTGAAGCTTTCTTT.

CDR3 loop: CASSERLAGNNEQFF. CDR3 sequence (DNA): TGTGCCAGCAGTGAACGTCTAGCGGGTAACAATGAGCAGTTCTTC. This rearrangement joins TRBV6-4 to TRBJ2-1; 8 bases line up with TRBD2. Germline CDR1 is MRHNA and CDR2 is SNTAGT. This CDR3 region has 15 residues. With 3 bases clipped from V and 5 bases from J, the junction kept 6 bases outside the gene matches.

The chain carries TRBV7-9 and TRBJ2-7, with 9 nucleotides matching TRBD2. V dropped 6 bases and J dropped 0; count of bases not matched to a gene: 12. This CDR3 spans 17 amino acids. Germline CDR1 SEHNR, CDR2 FQNEAQ (reference sequence). The CDR3 region is CASSPIAGELFSYEQYF. The CDR3 nucleotides read TGTGCCAGCAGTCCGATAGCGGGAGAACTTTTCTCCTACGAGCAGTACTTC. Full variable domain (outside the CDR3, taken from reference TRBV7-9 and TRBJ2-7): DTGVSQNPRHKITKRGQNVTFRCDPISEHNRLYWYRQTLGQGPEFLTYFQNEAQLEKSRLLSDRFSAERPKGSFSTLEIQRTEQGDSAMYLCASSPIAGELFSYEQYFGPGTRLTVT.

CDR3 protein: CASSLTTSSYNEQFF. The CDR3 DNA reads TGTGCCAGCAGCCTGACTACCAGCTCCTACAATGAGCAGTTCTTC. The rearrangement links TRBV6-5 to TRBJ2-1; tentatively, D is TRBD2 (5 bases). Trimming stripped 6 bases from V and 0 bases from J, with 12 bases between. This CDR3 has 15 amino acids. Germline V gene sequence: CDR1 MNHEY, CDR2 SVGAGI.

V gene TRBV28 combines with J gene TRBJ1-1; possibly TRBD1 for D (6 bases). The germline CDR1 and CDR2 sequences are MDHEN and SYDVKM. The CDR3 has 14 amino acids. V was clipped by 8 bases and J by 4 bases, with 17 bases between them. CDR3 bases: TGTGCCAGCGGACGCACAGGGACCCTCACTGAAGCTTTCTTT. It encodes CASGRTGTLTEAFF.